This passage covers 30 T cell receptor beta chains from one sample sequenced in a study of T cell repertoires in aging, cancer and after chemotherapy. TCR beta rearrangements were amplified from peripheral blood genomic DNA. Rearranged V-D-J TRB sequences were amplified with a mixed TRB-A/B primer pool. TCRdb processed the multiplex PCR reads anew with MiXCR; each CDR3 protein has one entry. The sample has over a thousand distinct CDR3 sequences, less than 35% seen once; the top ten hold roughly 10%. Sequenced input: blood. The receptors were sampled from a human donor with a solid tumor.

By sample share, this clonotype is large (0.1 to 1%). The rearrangement links TRBV6-6 to TRBJ2-7, with D possibly TRBD2 on 5 matching bases. There are 16 residues in the CDR3. The V end lost 3 bases, the J end lost 2 bases, and 17 bases lay between the germline ends. Looked up from germline, CDR1 is MNHNY and CDR2 is SVGAGI (reference sequence). The CDR3 DNA is TGTGCCAGCAGTTATTCCAACAGAGGGAACCCCTACGAGCAGTACTTC. It codes for CASSYSNRGNPYEQYF.

This clonotype is termed large. The chain is built from TRBV29-1 and TRBJ1-1, with 8 bases aligning to TRBD1. After removal of 5 bases from V and 8 bases from J, the junction contained 1 base not matched to a gene. Germline CDR1 reads SQVTM; CDR2 reads ANQGSEA. The CDR3 totals 10 residues. CDR3 residues: CSVQGAEAFF. The CDR3 DNA sequence: TGCAGCGTTCAGGGGGCGGAAGCTTTCTTT. Combining the CDR3 with reference TRBV29-1 and TRBJ1-1 gives the whole variable domain SAVISQKPSRDICQRGTSLTIQCQVDSQVTMMFWYRQQPGQSLTLIATANQGSEATYESGFVIDKFPISRPNLTFSTLTVSNMSPEDSSIYLCSVQGAEAFFGQGTRLTVV.

This clonotype is large (0.1 to 1%). CDR3 nucleotides: TGTGCCAGCAGTTACTCATCGGGGGGGCCCCGTACGCAGTATTTT. It yields the protein CASSYSSGGPRTQYF. The chain carries TRBV6-5 and TRBJ2-3; 8 bases align to TRBD2. The junction had 7 bases not matched to a gene; V was cut back by 0 bases and J by 8 bases. The germline V gene encodes CDR1 MNHEY and CDR2 SVGAGI. The CDR3 runs 15 residues.

As for this clonotype: Germline and junction disagree at one end, which may indicate a read error. The chain uses TRBV7-9 and TRBJ1-1; no definite D call. Germline V gives CDR1 SEHNR, CDR2 FQNEAQ (reference sequence). This CDR3 comprises 13 residues. In DNA form, the CDR3 reads TGTGCCAGCAGCCTCCATATGAACACTAAAGCTTTCTTT. Translation: CASSLHMNTKAFF.

This clonotype came up a few times. CDR3: CAWSVILGNTEAFF. The CDR3 DNA is TGTGCCTGGAGTGTAATTCTGGGAAACACTGAAGCTTTCTTT. The chain recombines TRBV30 with TRBJ1-1; D not resolved. The CDR3 contains 14 residues. Trimming cost V 0 bases and J 2 bases, with 10 bases left between them. Germline CDR1 GTSNPN, CDR2 SVGIG (reference sequence). Filled out from reference TRBV30 and TRBJ1-1, the complete variable domain reads SQTIHQWPATLVQPVGSPLSLECTVEGTSNPNLYWYRQAAGRGLQLLFYSVGIGQISSEVPQNLSASRPQDRQFILSSKKLLLSDSGFYLCAWSVILGNTEAFFGQGTRLTVV.

This clonotype is deemed large. The rearrangement uses TRBV7-2 and TRBJ2-1; 11 bases match TRBD1. CDR3 length: 16 residues. Germline CDR1 SGHTA, CDR2 FQGNSA. The trim removed 0 bases at V and 6 bases at J, leaving 4 bases unmatched. The CDR3 bases are TGTGCCAGCAGCTTAGCGCGGGGGACAGGGGGCAATGAGCAGTTCTTC. Translated, it gives CASSLARGTGGNEQFF.

The table lists this clonotype with a few counts. The genes are TRBV7-9 and TRBJ2-7; D call uncertain. Trimming took 1 base from V and 8 from J, leaving 9 bases between them. Germline V gene sequence: CDR1 SEHNR, CDR2 FQNEAQ (reference sequence). The CDR3 totals 12 residues. The CDR3 DNA reads TGTGCCAGCAGCTTAGGCAGAGAACAGCAGTACTTC. Its protein product is CASSLGREQQYF.

This clonotype was picked up a small number of times. V is TRBV19 and J is TRBJ1-5; D is possibly TRBD1 (5 bases). Germline assignment: CDR1 LNHDA and CDR2 SQIVND (reference sequence). V was cut by 1 base and J by 1 base, with 11 bases left in between. The CDR3 loop spans 16 amino acids. The CDR3 sequence is CASSIGGGTSNQPQHF. As DNA, the CDR3 is TGTGCCAGTAGTATAGGTGGGGGGACGAGCAATCAGCCCCAGCATTTT.

This clonotype was detected a few times. The chain employs TRBV18 and TRBJ2-7; TRBD1 matches at 8 bases. The trim removed 3 bases at V and 7 bases at J, leaving 5 bases unmatched. This CDR3 region has 13 residues. Germline V CDR1 and CDR2: KGHSH, LQKENI. CDR3 in DNA: TGTGCCAGCTCACCCGACAGGGGCTGGGAGCAGTACTTC. Its protein product is CASSPDRGWEQYF.

The V gene is TRBV5-4, the J gene TRBJ1-6; D is possibly TRBD1 (5 bases). The CDR3 extends over 14 amino acids. Germline V gives CDR1 SGHNT, CDR2 YYREEE (reference sequence). Between the trimmed V and J ends, which lost 0 bases and 10 bases, there was a span of 11 bases. The CDR3 DNA sequence: TGTGCCAGCAGCTTGGAGGAGGGGAGGTCACCCCTCCACTTT. It codes for CASSLEEGRSPLHF.

In this sample, this clonotype is large. CDR3: CSARDHRDYEQYF. For the CDR3, the DNA is TGCAGTGCTAGAGACCACAGGGACTACGAGCAGTACTTC. The V gene is TRBV20-1, the J gene TRBJ2-7; a possible D gene is TRBD1 (6 bases). In germline, CDR1 is DFQATT, CDR2 SNEGSKA (reference sequence). The CDR3 runs 13 residues. Between the trimmed V and J ends, which lost 0 bases and 3 bases, there was a span of 9 bases.

The chain combines TRBV6-5 with TRBJ1-1; D uncertain. Deletions cut 2 bases from V and 1 base from J, with 8 bases between. Germline CDR1 and CDR2: MNHEY and SVGAGI. CDR3 size: 14 residues. Here the CDR3 reads CASSYDFKNTEAFF. The DNA for the CDR3 is TGTGCCAGCAGTTACGACTTTAAGAACACTGAAGCTTTCTTT.

The chain recombines TRBV6-2 or TRBV6-3 with TRBJ2-1, with a possible D match to TRBD2 (5 bases). Germline values: CDR1 MNHEY, CDR2 SVGEGT. Trimming pared 5 bases from V and 0 bases from J, leaving 14 bases between. The length of the CDR3 is 16 residues. CDR3 protein: CASSGFGEISYNEQFF. CDR3 DNA: TGTGCCAGCAGTGGATTTGGGGAGATCTCCTACAATGAGCAGTTCTTC.

As regards this clonotype: A much more abundant neighbour one base away suggests this may be a read error. The gene calls are TRBV6-5 and TRBJ2-5, with a possible D match to TRBD1 (5 bases). V lost 8 bases to trimming and J lost 6 bases, with 19 bases between them. The germline V gene encodes CDR1 MNHEY and CDR2 SVGAGI. This CDR3 is built from 14 residues. The CDR3 coding sequence is TGTGCCAGCTCGGCAGGGATAGGAGAGAAGACCCAGTACTTC. Protein product: CASSAGIGEKTQYF.

Details on this clonotype: A much more abundant neighbour one base away suggests this may be a read error. The DNA for the CDR3 is TGTGCCACTTCCGACCAGGGAAACTCTGAAAACACCATATATTTT. Translating gives CATSDQGNSENTIYF. The chain joins TRBV6-5 to TRBJ1-3; tentatively, D is TRBD1 (5 bases). Germline V gene lookup returns CDR1 MNHEY and CDR2 SVGAGI. CDR3 length: 15 residues.

Points on this clonotype: Possible read error: a much larger clone is one base away. The genes are TRBV20-1 and TRBJ2-7, with D possibly TRBD1 on 6 matching bases. The CDR3 is made up of 13 amino acids. Germline V gives CDR1 DFQATT, CDR2 SNEGSKA (reference sequence). Trimming shortened V by 0 bases and J by 3 bases, and 9 bases separated the two germline ends. The CDR3 region is CSARDHRDYEQYV. CDR3 nucleotides: TGCAGTGCTAGAGACCACAGGGACTACGAGCAGTACGTC.

Comment on this clonotype: A much larger clone is a single base away; this may be a read error. The chain links TRBV6-5 to TRBJ2-7; the D gene is possibly TRBD2 (5 bases). Trimming shortened V by 2 bases and J by 5 bases, and 10 bases separated the two germline ends. The germline V gene encodes CDR1 MNHEY and CDR2 SVGAGI. This CDR3 has 13 amino acids. The CDR3 DNA reads as TGTGCCAGCAGTTACCCGGGGTCCAACGAGCAGTACTTC. Translating gives CASSYPGSNEQYF.

The J gene is TRBJ2-1, the V gene TRBV6-2 or TRBV6-3, with D uncertain. V was shortened by 2 bases and J by 15 bases, with 17 bases between the two germline ends. CDR1 is MNHEY and CDR2 is SVGEGT in the germline V gene. The CDR3 extends over 13 amino acids. In nucleotides, the CDR3 is TGTGCCAGCAGTTACCTCAGAAATGCTAGTCCGTTCTTC. This sequence encodes CASSYLRNASPFF.

This clonotype was counted a few times. The V and J genes are TRBV19 and TRBJ2-4; D might be TRBD1 or TRBD2, each matching 8 bases. Per the germline V gene, CDR1 is LNHDA and CDR2 is SQIVND (reference sequence). Trimming pared 6 bases from V and 7 bases from J, leaving 16 bases between. The CDR3 totals 14 residues. Here the CDR3 reads CASSPGGGGNIQYF. CDR3 DNA sequence: TGTGCCAGTAGCCCAGGGGGCGGGGGGAACATTCAGTACTTC.

This clonotype is categorized as large (0.1 to 1%). V gene TRBV29-1 combines with J gene TRBJ1-1; weak D call: TRBD1 (6 bases). The CDR3 covers 13 residues. In germline, CDR1 is SQVTM, CDR2 ANQGSEA. Trimming removed 3 bases from V and 10 bases from J, with 18 bases in between. This chain's CDR3 is CSVDRRGRRGAFF. For the CDR3, the DNA is TGCAGCGTTGATCGTCGGGGGCGAAGGGGAGCTTTCTTT.

This clonotype showed up just once. The V call is TRBV7-6, the J call TRBJ1-1; 12 nucleotides align to TRBD1. Germline lookup yields CDR1 SGHVS and CDR2 FNYEAQ. The CDR3 covers 17 residues. Trimming cost V 3 bases and J 3 bases; bases outside gene matches: 8. The CDR3 region has the DNA TGTGCCAGCAGCTTTGGGACAGGGGGCCTCTCGGACACTGAAGCTTTCTTT. Translated, it gives CASSFGTGGLSDTEAFF. Together with reference TRBV7-6 and TRBJ1-1, the CDR3 gives the full variable domain: GAGVSQSPRYKVTKRGQDVALRCDPISGHVSLYWYRQALGQGPEFLTYFNYEAQQDKSGLPNDRFSAERPEGSISTLTIQRTEQRDSAMYRCASSFGTGGLSDTEAFFGQGTRLTVV.

There are a few counts of this clonotype. The chain recombines TRBV20-1 with TRBJ2-1; TRBD2 aligns across 8 bases. The CDR3 has 15 residues. The V segment lost 0 bases and the J segment 6 bases; nucleotides outside the gene matches: 7. Per germline, CDR1 DFQATT and CDR2 SNEGSKA (reference sequence). CDR3 DNA sequence: TGCAGTGCTAGAGATGGGACTAGTATGGGCAATGAGCAGTTCTTC. This sequence encodes CSARDGTSMGNEQFF.

J is TRBJ2-1 and V is TRBV7-6, with 9 positions matching TRBD2. The germline V gene encodes CDR1 SGHVS and CDR2 FNYEAQ. Losses at the gene ends were 4 bases for V and 5 bases for J; bases not matched to a gene: 6. The CDR3 spans 15 residues. The DNA of the CDR3 is TGTGCCAGCAGCTCTAATAGCGGGAGAGACAATGAGCAGTTCTTC. This encodes CASSSNSGRDNEQFF.

Concerning this clonotype itself: The germline gene is not matched at one end of the junction; a read error may be the cause. The V and J genes are TRBV27 and TRBJ2-7; no firm D call. CDR3 size: 13 residues. The germline V gene encodes CDR1 MNHEY and CDR2 SMNVEV (reference sequence). The CDR3 sequence is CASSLDVTYKQYF. For the CDR3, the DNA is TGTGCCAGCAGTTTAGATGTGACCTACAAGCAGTACTTC.

Worth noting for this clonotype: Sequence at one end of the junction differs from germline and may be a read error. V gene TRBV18 combines with J gene TRBJ2-4, with 8 bases aligning to TRBD1. Germline CDR1 KGHSH, CDR2 LQKENI. The CDR3 has 13 amino acids. In nucleotides, the CDR3 is TGTGCCAGCTCACCGGACAGGGCCAAACCTCCATGCTTC. This sequence encodes CASSPDRAKPPCF.

There are a few counts of this clonotype. V usage is TRBV20-1 and J usage is TRBJ2-2; 11 bases match TRBD2. V lost 3 bases, J lost 9 bases, and 6 bases stayed unmatched. The CDR3 runs 14 residues. Germline-derived CDR1 and CDR2 are DFQATT and SNEGSKA (reference sequence). The CDR3 coding sequence is TGCAGTGCTAGTGGGACTAGCGGTGTCAGGGAGCTGTTTTTT. Translating it yields CSASGTSGVRELFF.

This sequence joins TRBV7-2 and TRBJ2-2; the match to TRBD2 covers 7 bases. The CDR3 extends over 15 amino acids. After removal of 8 bases from V and 0 bases from J, the junction contained 6 bases not matched to a gene. Looked up from germline, CDR1 is SGHTA and CDR2 is FQGNSA. CDR3 loop: CASRSGAANTGELFF. The CDR3 DNA is TGTGCCAGCCGCAGCGGGGCGGCGAACACCGGGGAGCTGTTTTTT.

This clonotype has only a few counts. The chain is built from TRBV10-1 and TRBJ2-7, with 11 bases fitting TRBD2. Germline trimming cut 6 bases from V and 1 base from J; bases unmatched to any gene: 5. The germline V gene encodes CDR1 WNHNN and CDR2 SYGVQD (reference sequence). The CDR3 spans 15 residues. The CDR3 DNA follows: TGCGCCAGCAGGACGGGGACTAGCGGTTCCTACGAGCAGTACTTC. Protein sequence: CASRTGTSGSYEQYF.

This clonotype has only a few counts. The chain links TRBV6-2 or TRBV6-3 to TRBJ1-1; perhaps TRBD1 as D (5 bases). CDR3 length: 12 amino acids. Germline CDR1 and CDR2: MNHEY and SVGEGT. V was clipped by 8 bases and J by 5 bases, with 12 bases between them. CDR3 bases: TGTGCCAGCCGCTCAAAGGGGACTGAAGCTTTCTTT. This sequence encodes CASRSKGTEAFF.

This clonotype has more than one count but fewer than ten. The chain has TRBV7-6 and TRBJ1-4; a weak D match, TRBD1 (6 bases). Trimming stripped 7 bases from V and 5 bases from J, with 14 bases between. Germline V CDR1 and CDR2: SGHVS, FNYEAQ. This CDR3 comprises 14 residues. The DNA of the CDR3 is TGTGCCAGCACCATGGACAGCTTGAATGAAAAACTGTTTTTT. This sequence encodes CASTMDSLNEKLFF.